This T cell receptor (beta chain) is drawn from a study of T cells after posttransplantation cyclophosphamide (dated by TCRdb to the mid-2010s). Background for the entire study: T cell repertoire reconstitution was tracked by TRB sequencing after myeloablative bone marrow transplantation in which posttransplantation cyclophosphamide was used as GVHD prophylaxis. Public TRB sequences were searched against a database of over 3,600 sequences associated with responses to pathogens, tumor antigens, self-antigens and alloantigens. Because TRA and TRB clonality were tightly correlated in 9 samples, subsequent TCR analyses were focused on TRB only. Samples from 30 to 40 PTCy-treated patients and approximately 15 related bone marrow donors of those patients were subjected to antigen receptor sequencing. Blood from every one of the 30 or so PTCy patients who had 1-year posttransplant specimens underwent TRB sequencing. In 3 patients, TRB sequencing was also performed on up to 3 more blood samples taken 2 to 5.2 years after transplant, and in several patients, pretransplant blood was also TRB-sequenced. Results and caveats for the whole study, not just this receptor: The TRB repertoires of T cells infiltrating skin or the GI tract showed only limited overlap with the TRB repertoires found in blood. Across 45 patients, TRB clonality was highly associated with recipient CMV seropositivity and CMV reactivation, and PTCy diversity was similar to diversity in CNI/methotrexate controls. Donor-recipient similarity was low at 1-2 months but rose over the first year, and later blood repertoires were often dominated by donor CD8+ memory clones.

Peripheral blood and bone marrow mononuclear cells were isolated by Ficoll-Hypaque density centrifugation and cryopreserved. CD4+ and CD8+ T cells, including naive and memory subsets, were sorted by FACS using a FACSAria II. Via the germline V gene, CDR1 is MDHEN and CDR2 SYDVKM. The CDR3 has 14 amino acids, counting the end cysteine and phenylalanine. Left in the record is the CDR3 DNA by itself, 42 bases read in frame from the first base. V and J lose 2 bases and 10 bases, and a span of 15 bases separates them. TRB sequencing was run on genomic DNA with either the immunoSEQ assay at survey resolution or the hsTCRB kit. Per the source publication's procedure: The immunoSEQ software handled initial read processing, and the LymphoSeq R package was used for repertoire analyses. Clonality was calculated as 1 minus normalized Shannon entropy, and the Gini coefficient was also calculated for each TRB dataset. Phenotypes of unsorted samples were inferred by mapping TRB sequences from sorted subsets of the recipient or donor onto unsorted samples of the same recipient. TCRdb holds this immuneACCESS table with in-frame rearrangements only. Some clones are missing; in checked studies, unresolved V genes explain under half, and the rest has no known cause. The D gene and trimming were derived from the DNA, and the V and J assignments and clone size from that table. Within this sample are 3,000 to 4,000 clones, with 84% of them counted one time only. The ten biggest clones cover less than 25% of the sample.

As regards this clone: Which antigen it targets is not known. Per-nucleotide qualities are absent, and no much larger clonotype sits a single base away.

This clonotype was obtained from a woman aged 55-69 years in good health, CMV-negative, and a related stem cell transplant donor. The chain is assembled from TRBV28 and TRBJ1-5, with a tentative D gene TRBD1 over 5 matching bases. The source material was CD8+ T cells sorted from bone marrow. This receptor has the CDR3 CASSLSRGKRPQHF. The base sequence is TGTGCCAGCAGTTTAAGTAGGGGAAAACGACCCCAGCATTTT.